Each of the 13 T cell receptor beta chains below was sequenced from the same sample in a study of blood T cells in healthy people across ages. Next came a second PCR, run for about 6 to 11 cycles, which used a sample-barcoded 5' primer along with a J-beta primer mix. TCRdb analysed the 5' RACE reads with MiXCR anew, one entry per CDR3 protein. The sample lists some 800,000 distinct CDR3 sequences; 20% to 25% were seen once. This sample also belongs to another study, concerning T cells of mothers and their children.

The sequenced material came from blood. All receptors come from a boy younger than 18 in good health.

The V call is TRBV10-3, the J call TRBJ2-7; the D gene is possibly TRBD2 (6 bases). CDR3 length: 13 amino acids. Germline V gene data show CDR1 as ENHRY and CDR2 as SYGVKD. Trimming cost V 9 bases and J 0 bases, with 12 bases left between them. CDR3 in amino acids: CAMGGDPSYEQYF. In DNA form, the CDR3 reads TGTGCCATGGGGGGAGATCCCTCCTACGAGCAGTACTTC.

CDR3 region: CSVESLGKNIQYF. The CDR3 nucleotides are TGCAGCGTTGAATCACTGGGTAAAAACATTCAGTACTTC. The chain recombines TRBV29-1 with TRBJ2-4; D is uncertain. CDR1 is SQVTM and CDR2 is ANQGSEA in the germline V gene. V was clipped by 2 bases and J by 4 bases, with 9 bases between them. This CDR3 has 13 residues.

This chain links TRBV15 with TRBJ2-5; D possibly corresponds to TRBD2 (5 bases). The last part of the DNA fits TRBJ2-1 better; the J call may be wrong. Germline-derived CDR1 and CDR2 are LNHNV and YYDKDF (reference sequence). The CDR3 extends over 16 amino acids. DNA of the CDR3: TGTGCCACCAGCAGAGATGCACCTAGCTATAGTAATGAGCAGTTCTTC. Amino acids: CATSRDAPSYSNEQFF.

The genes are TRBV5-6 and TRBJ1-1; D unclear. CDR1 SGHDT and CDR2 YYEEEE come from the germline V gene. V shed 0 bases and J shed 0 bases, with 9 bases lying between them. The CDR3 sequence is 15 residues long. The CDR3 loop is CASSLDLRMNTEAFF. In DNA, the CDR3 is TGTGCCAGCAGCTTGGATCTTCGCATGAACACTGAAGCTTTCTTT.

This clonotype appeared a few times. The chain employs TRBV5-1 and TRBJ2-5; 8 positions agree with TRBD1. V lost 7 bases to trimming and J lost 5 bases; unmatched junction nucleotides: 25. The CDR3 length is 19 residues. Germline CDR1 reads SGHRS; CDR2 reads YFSETQ. DNA for the CDR3: TGCGCCAGCCAGCTTCATGGTTTCACGGACAGGGCTGTCGTGGAGACCCAGTACTTC. Its protein is CASQLHGFTDRAVVETQYF.

The chain links TRBV7-9 to TRBJ2-1, with TRBD2 matching 10 bases. With the DNA end fitting TRBJ2-5 better, the J assignment may be wrong. This CDR3 is 12 amino acids long. Germline V gives CDR1 SEHNR, CDR2 FQNEAQ (reference sequence). The CDR3 spells CASSWTSGTQYF. CDR3 in DNA: TGTGCCAGCAGCTGGACTAGCGGGACCCAGTACTTC.

This clonotype was picked up a small number of times. This rearrangement joins TRBV4-3 to TRBJ2-3; a weak D match, TRBD2 (5 bases). Per the germline V gene, CDR1 is LGHNA and CDR2 is YSLEER. The CDR3 runs 17 residues. Trimming cost V 0 bases and J 0 bases, with 13 bases left between them. CDR3 loop: CASSQDTGLTSTDTQYF. The DNA of the CDR3 is TGCGCCAGCAGCCAAGACACGGGATTAACTAGCACAGATACGCAGTATTTT.

The V call is TRBV7-2, the J call TRBJ2-3, with 11 bases matching TRBD2. With V trimmed by 1 base and J by 5 bases, 5 bases remained unmatched. The CDR3 loop spans 16 amino acids. Germline CDR1 SGHTA, CDR2 FQGNSA. The DNA for the CDR3 is TGTGCCAGCAGCTTAGATAGCGGGAGGGCGAAAGATACGCAGTATTTT. Its translation: CASSLDSGRAKDTQYF.

J is TRBJ2-3 and V is TRBV6-6; no clear D. Germline lookup yields CDR1 MNHNY and CDR2 SVGAGI (reference sequence). The CDR3 is 17 amino acids. Trimming removed 0 bases from V and 4 bases from J, with 17 bases in between. This CDR3 is CASSYSGFRRSADTQYF. The CDR3 DNA sequence: TGTGCCAGCAGTTACTCTGGTTTCCGCAGGAGCGCAGATACGCAGTATTTT.

The chain has TRBV18 and TRBJ2-3; unclear D gene. This CDR3 has 13 residues. Germline CDR1 is KGHSH and CDR2 is LQKENI. V dropped 8 bases and J dropped 0 bases, with 9 bases sitting between them. The CDR3 bases are TGTGCCAGCCATCGTTCAAGCACAGATACGCAGTATTTT. Its protein product is CASHRSSTDTQYF. The full variable domain, its missing parts supplied by reference TRBV18 and TRBJ2-3, is NAGVMQNPRHLVRRRGQEARLRCSPMKGHSHVYWYRQLPEEGLKFMVYLQKENIIDESGMPKERFSAEFPKEGPSILRIQQVVRGDSAAYFCASHRSSTDTQYFGPGTRLTVL.

As DNA, the CDR3 is TGTGCCAGCAGTGATCACTCCGGGACTTCCTACGAGCAGTACTTC. Translated, it gives CASSDHSGTSYEQYF. The genes are TRBV28 and TRBJ2-7; D possibly corresponds to TRBD2 (6 bases). V shed 5 bases and J shed 1 base, with 15 bases lying between them. Germline CDR1 and CDR2: MDHEN and SYDVKM. This CDR3 contains 15 residues.

The J gene is TRBJ2-1, the V gene TRBV5-6; D is ambiguous. The CDR3 has 14 residues. V was cut by 3 bases and J by 5 bases, with 12 bases left in between. The germline V gene encodes CDR1 SGHDT and CDR2 YYEEEE. The CDR3 DNA is TGTGCCAGCAGCTGGGTCTCAGGAAACAATGAGCAGTTCTTC. Its protein is CASSWVSGNNEQFF.

This clonotype was counted between two and nine times. The chain links TRBV19 to TRBJ2-5; 10 nucleotides agree with TRBD1. The ends lost 6 bases at V and 2 bases at J; junction bases unmatched: 3. The CDR3 contains 14 residues. CDR1 is LNHDA, CDR2 SQIVND, per germline (reference sequence). The CDR3 DNA follows: TGTGCCAGTAGCCGACAGGGGGCGCAAGAGACCCAGTACTTC. Residues: CASSRQGAQETQYF.